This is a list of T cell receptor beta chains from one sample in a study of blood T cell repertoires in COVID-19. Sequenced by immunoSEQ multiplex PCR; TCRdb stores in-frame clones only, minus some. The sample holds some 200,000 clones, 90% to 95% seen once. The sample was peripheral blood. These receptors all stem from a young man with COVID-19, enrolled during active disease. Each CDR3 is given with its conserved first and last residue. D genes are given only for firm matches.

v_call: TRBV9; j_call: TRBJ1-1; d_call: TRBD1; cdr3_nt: TGTGCCAGCAGCGGACAGGGTTCCACTGAAGCTTTCTTT; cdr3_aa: CASSGQGSTEAFF
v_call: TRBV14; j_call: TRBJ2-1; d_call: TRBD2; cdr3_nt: TGTGCCAGCAGCCGATACGGGGGGGCCTACAATGAGCAGTTCTTC; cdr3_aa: CASSRYGGAYNEQFF
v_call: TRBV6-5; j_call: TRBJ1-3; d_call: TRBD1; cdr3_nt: TGTGCCAGCAGCCGGGGACAGAGCTCTGGAAACACCATATATTTT; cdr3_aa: CASSRGQSSGNTIYF
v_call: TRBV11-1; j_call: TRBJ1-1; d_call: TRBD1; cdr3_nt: TGTGCCAGCAGCTTCGGACAGGTTGGGGCTTTCTTT; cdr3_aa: CASSFGQVGAFF
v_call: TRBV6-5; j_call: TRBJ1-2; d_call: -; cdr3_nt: TGTGCCAGCAGTCTCGACAGGAACTATGGCTACACCTTC; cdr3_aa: CASSLDRNYGYTF
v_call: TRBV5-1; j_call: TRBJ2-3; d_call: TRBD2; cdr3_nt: TGCGCCAGCAGCCGGCGGGGGTCTGGGACAGATACGCAGTATTTT; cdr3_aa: CASSRRGSGTDTQYF
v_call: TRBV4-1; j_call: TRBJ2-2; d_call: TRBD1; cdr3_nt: TGCGCCAGCAGCCAAGATTCAGGGGGCAAGTCCGGGGAGCTGTTTTTT; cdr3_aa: CASSQDSGGKSGELFF
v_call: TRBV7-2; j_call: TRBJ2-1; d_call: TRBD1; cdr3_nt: TGTGCCAGCGCTGACGACAGGGGGGGTTACAATGAGCAGTTCTTC; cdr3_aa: CASADDRGGYNEQFF
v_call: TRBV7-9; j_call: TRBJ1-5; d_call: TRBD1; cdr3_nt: TGTGCCAGCAGCTTGGGGGGACAGGCTATTTCCCAGCATTTT; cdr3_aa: CASSLGGQAISQHF
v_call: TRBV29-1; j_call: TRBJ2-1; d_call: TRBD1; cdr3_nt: TGCAGCTCTAACGGACAGGGAGATGAGCAGTTCTTC; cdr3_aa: CSSNGQGDEQFF
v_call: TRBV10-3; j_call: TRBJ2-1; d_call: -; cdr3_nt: TGTGCCATCAGTGAGACCACCCGGAGGTACAATGAGCAGTTCTTC; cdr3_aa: CAISETTRRYNEQFF
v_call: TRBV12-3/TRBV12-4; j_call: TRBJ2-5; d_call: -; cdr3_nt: TGTGCCAGTTGTGAGAATTTGGAGACCCAGTACTTC; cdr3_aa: CASCENLETQYF
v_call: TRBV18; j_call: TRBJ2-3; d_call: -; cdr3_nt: TGTGCCAGCTCACCTCCCGGAGGCACAGATACGCAGTATTTT; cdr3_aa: CASSPPGGTDTQYF
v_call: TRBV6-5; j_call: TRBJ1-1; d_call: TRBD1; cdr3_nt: TGTGCCAGCAGCTACAGACAGGGCCAAGCTTTCTTT; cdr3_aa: CASSYRQGQAFF